The rows below give T cell receptor beta chains drawn from one sample of a study of cytomegalovirus exposure and HLA in healthy donors. This table comes from immunoSEQ multiplex PCR, and its TCRdb copy is limited to in-frame clones, with some not included. The repertoire has roughly 160,000 clones, around 79% of them found once; the top ten carry about 4.6%. The sample comprised PBMCs. The source is a middle-aged man in good health and CMV-seronegative. CDR3s include the opening cysteine and the closing phenylalanine or tryptophan. A D gene is named only where the DNA matches it firmly. Size is omitted from some rows. Given values are once, few, many or a class for expanded clones.

V gene,D gene,J gene,clone size,CDR3 length,CDR3 protein,CDR3 DNA
TRBV7-9,NA,TRBJ2-3,NA,16,CASSLPSGPSTDTQYF,TGTGCCAGCAGCTTACCGAGCGGGCCTAGCACAGATACGCAGTATTTT
TRBV4-1,TRBD1,TRBJ2-7,few,13,CASSLTGEYEQYF,TGCGCCAGCAGCCTGACAGGGGAATACGAGCAGTACTTC
TRBV7-3,TRBD1,TRBJ1-1,NA,15,CASSKGQVLNTEAFF,TGTGCCAGCAGCAAGGGACAGGTTCTCAACACTGAAGCTTTCTTT
TRBV2,NA,TRBJ1-6,NA,11,CASRGSSPLHF,TGTGCCAGCAGGGGCAGTTCACCCCTCCACTTT
TRBV2,NA,TRBJ2-7,few,13,CARSRGRDYEQYF,TGTGCCAGGTCGAGGGGGAGAGACTACGAGCAGTACTTC
TRBV27,NA,TRBJ1-1,NA,13,CASSPRGDTEAFF,TGTGCCAGCAGTCCCCGGGGTGACACTGAAGCTTTCTTT
TRBV29-1,TRBD1,TRBJ1-2,NA,15,CSVGGREHTTGGYTF,TGCAGCGTAGGGGGCAGGGAACATACGACGGGAGGCTACACCTTC
TRBV2,NA,TRBJ1-5,NA,14,CASSEGLLARPQHF,TGTGCCAGCAGTGAAGGCTTATTAGCCCGGCCCCAGCATTTT
TRBV2,NA,TRBJ1-4,NA,15,CASSEAGYGREKLFF,TGTGCCAGCAGTGAAGCGGGGTATGGGAGGGAAAAACTGTTTTTT
TRBV5-4,TRBD2,TRBJ2-1,NA,15,CASSALAGEVNEQFF,TGTGCCAGCAGCGCGCTAGCGGGGGAGGTCAATGAGCAGTTCTTC
TRBV5-3,TRBD1,TRBJ1-6,once,20,CARSPGQGLSTSSYNSPLHF,TGTGCCAGAAGCCCGGGACAGGGACTTTCCACGAGCTCCTATAATTCACCCCTCCACTTT
TRBV5-1,NA,TRBJ1-2,NA,16,CASATTGGGLDYGYTF,TGCGCCAGCGCGACGACCGGGGGAGGCCTCGACTATGGCTACACCTTC
TRBV18,TRBD1,TRBJ1-3,NA,14,CASSPTGEMNTIYF,TGTGCCAGCTCACCGACAGGGGAGATGAACACCATATATTTT
TRBV5-1,NA,TRBJ1-4,NA,14,CASSLQGPYEKLFF,TGCGCCAGCAGCTTACAGGGTCCCTATGAAAAACTGTTTTTT
TRBV27,NA,TRBJ1-3,NA,15,CASSLMGAVGNTIYF,TGTGCCAGCAGTTTGATGGGAGCTGTGGGAAACACCATATATTTT
TRBV9,NA,TRBJ2-5,once,15,CASSRRSSGSETQYF,TGTGCCAGCAGCCGAAGGTCATCAGGGTCTGAGACCCAGTACTTC
TRBV6-5,TRBD1,TRBJ1-1,NA,14,CASSYLRTGYEAFF,TGTGCCAGCAGCTACCTTCGGACAGGCTATGAAGCTTTCTTT
TRBV7-2,NA,TRBJ2-7,NA,17,CASSLARRGRISYEQYF,TGTGCCAGCAGCTTAGCTCGGCGGGGGCGTATTTCCTACGAGCAGTACTTC
TRBV25-1,TRBD1,TRBJ2-7,NA,15,CASSGTGGIVHEQYF,TGTGCCAGCAGTGGGACAGGGGGCATCGTCCACGAGCAGTACTTC
TRBV27,NA,TRBJ2-5,NA,24,CASSPPGQGAPRAALAGAGETQYF,TGTGCCAGCAGTCCCCCCGGACAGGGGGCGCCCCGAGCCGCCCTAGCGGGGGCGGGGGAGACCCAGTACTTC
TRBV6-1,NA,TRBJ2-6,once,18,CASSEVSGVHSGANVLTF,TGTGCCAGCAGTGAAGTCTCAGGGGTCCACTCTGGGGCCAACGTCCTGACTTTC
TRBV28,TRBD1,TRBJ2-3,NA,17,CASSPRRTGAPTDTQYF,TGTGCCAGCAGTCCCCGAAGGACAGGGGCCCCCACAGATACGCAGTATTTT
TRBV19,NA,TRBJ2-2,NA,13,CASSTGSTGELFF,TGTGCCAGTAGTACAGGGTCCACCGGGGAGCTGTTTTTT
TRBV28,TRBD1,TRBJ1-4,NA,18,CASSFDVRTGGANEKLFF,TGTGCCAGCAGTTTCGATGTTAGGACAGGGGGAGCTAATGAAAAACTGTTTTTT